The next 17 T cell receptor beta chains were all read from a single sample in a study of cytomegalovirus exposure and HLA in healthy donors. The PCR ran on 60 Vbeta and 13 Jbeta primers. The table came from immunoSEQ multiplex PCR; TCRdb's copy has only in-frame clones and leaves some out. The sample holds under 200,000 clones, about four fifths seen once. Input material: PBMCs. The source is a woman younger than 30 in good health and CMV-seronegative.

The chain combines TRBV18 with TRBJ2-5; possibly TRBD2 for D (5 bases). V gave up 3 bases and J gave up 4 bases, with 12 bases separating them. The CDR3 is made up of 14 amino acids. Germline CDR1 is KGHSH and CDR2 is LQKENI. CDR3 DNA: TGTGCCAGCTCACCGATAGAAGGGAGAGAGACCCAGTACTTC. It is translated as CASSPIEGRETQYF.

This chain connects TRBV19 to TRBJ2-1; weak D call: TRBD1 (6 bases). This CDR3 region has 16 residues. Germline-derived CDR1 and CDR2 are LNHDA and SQIVND (reference sequence). Trimming shortened V by 3 bases and J by 6 bases, and 18 bases separated the two germline ends. The CDR3 sequence is CASSMSGQPVGNEQFF. The DNA of the CDR3 is TGTGCCAGTAGTATGTCCGGACAGCCGGTAGGCAATGAGCAGTTCTTC.

The chain joins TRBV7-2 to TRBJ1-2; TRBD1 agrees at 7 bases. V trimming: 2 bases; J trimming: 4 bases; junction bases outside the gene matches: 4. The germline gives CDR1 SGHTA, CDR2 FQGNSA. This CDR3 comprises 14 residues. CDR3 amino acids: CASSLLGQLYGYTF. CDR3 sequence (DNA): TGTGCCAGCAGCTTATTGGGACAGCTCTATGGCTACACCTTC.

The chain joins TRBV28 to TRBJ2-5; tentatively, D is TRBD1 (6 bases). The CDR3 loop spans 21 amino acids. Per the germline V gene, CDR1 is MDHEN and CDR2 is SYDVKM. The germline V and J ends were trimmed by 2 bases and 0 bases, with 28 bases remaining between them. CDR3 residues: CASSLPPFGRGKVGNQETQYF. The CDR3 bases are TGTGCCAGCAGTTTACCGCCTTTCGGCAGGGGCAAGGTGGGGAACCAAGAGACCCAGTACTTC.

This clone showed up just a few times. The chain employs TRBV7-2 and TRBJ2-1; TRBD2 aligns across 9 bases. The CDR3 loop spans 12 amino acids. The germline gives CDR1 SGHTA, CDR2 FQGNSA. V dropped 5 bases and J dropped 15; count of bases not matched to a gene: 8. The CDR3 region has the DNA TGTGCCAGCAGCAGTGGGGGGACTAGCACGTTCTTC. Its protein is CASSSGGTSTFF.

The chain recombines TRBV7-9 with TRBJ2-1; tentatively, D is TRBD1 (6 bases). V shed 10 bases and J shed 5 bases, with 18 bases lying between them. The V gene's germline CDR1 is SEHNR and CDR2 FQNEAQ (reference sequence). The CDR3 totals 14 residues. The CDR3 region is CATSGWGRDNEQFF. The CDR3 DNA reads as TGTGCCACCTCAGGGTGGGGGCGCGACAATGAGCAGTTCTTC.

The count of this clone is one. The V and J genes are TRBV19 and TRBJ2-1; 11 bases align to TRBD2. Per germline, CDR1 LNHDA and CDR2 SQIVND (reference sequence). CDR3 length: 18 residues. V was clipped by 5 bases and J by 12 bases; unmatched bases: 21. In DNA form, the CDR3 reads TGTGCCAGTAGTCCCCCACAGTCTAGCGGGGGGCTCTGGAGTGGGCAGTTCTTC. It yields the protein CASSPPQSSGGLWSGQFF.

This rearrangement joins TRBV5-8 to TRBJ1-2; 10 bases are shared with TRBD1. The ends lost 5 bases at V and 8 bases at J; junction bases unmatched: 6. The CDR3 is 13 residues long. CDR1 is SGHTS, CDR2 YDEGEE, per germline. CDR3 residues: CASRWDRGDGYTF. In DNA, the CDR3 is TGTGCCAGCAGGTGGGACAGGGGAGACGGCTACACCTTC.

The chain carries TRBV9 and TRBJ2-5, with D unresolved. V gave up 0 bases and J gave up 0 bases, with 9 bases separating them. Germline CDR1 reads SGDLS; CDR2 reads YYNGEE. The CDR3 spans 15 residues. The CDR3 sequence is CASSVGGRYQETQYF. CDR3 in DNA: TGTGCCAGCAGCGTAGGTGGCAGGTACCAAGAGACCCAGTACTTC.

This clone has only a few counts. The V gene is TRBV5-4, the J gene TRBJ2-3; 13 positions match TRBD2. This CDR3 spans 16 amino acids. Losses at the gene ends were 5 bases for V and 4 bases for J; bases not matched to a gene: 7. The germline gives CDR1 SGHNT, CDR2 YYREEE (reference sequence). The CDR3 bases are TGTGCCAGCAGTAGCGGTGGACTAGCGGGAGCAGATACGCAGTATTTT. This codes for CASSSGGLAGADTQYF.

This chain joins TRBV9 and TRBJ2-1; perhaps TRBD1 as D (6 bases). The germline V and J ends were trimmed by 4 bases and 5 bases, with 19 bases remaining between them. Germline CDR1 is SGDLS and CDR2 is YYNGEE. The CDR3 consists of 16 residues. This CDR3 reads CASSPFRWGPNNEQFF. CDR3 bases: TGTGCCAGCAGCCCTTTTCGTTGGGGGCCGAACAATGAGCAGTTCTTC.

The chain is built from TRBV6-1 and TRBJ1-1, with TRBD1 matching over 7 bases. The junction had 6 bases not matched to a gene; V was cut back by 5 bases and J by 3 bases. Germline V gene sequence: CDR1 MNHNS, CDR2 SASEGT. CDR3 length: 14 amino acids. The CDR3 DNA follows: TGTGCCAGCAGTCAACTGACAGGGCACACTGAAGCTTTCTTT. Translation: CASSQLTGHTEAFF.

The J gene is TRBJ2-1, the V gene TRBV7-9; 11 positions agree with TRBD1. Germline V gene sequence: CDR1 SEHNR, CDR2 FQNEAQ (reference sequence). J was trimmed by 8 bases and V by 1 base; bases with no gene match: 4. The CDR3 extends over 15 amino acids. The CDR3 protein is CASSLVDRGRDEQFF. The CDR3 nucleotides read TGTGCCAGCAGCTTAGTGGACAGGGGGCGGGATGAGCAGTTCTTC.

The CDR3 DNA follows: TGTGCCAGCAGTCTTCGGACAGATGGGTGGGAAGAAGCTTTCTTT. This gives the protein CASSLRTDGWEEAFF. V gene TRBV6-5 combines with J gene TRBJ1-1; D possibly corresponds to TRBD1 (6 bases). In germline, CDR1 is MNHEY, CDR2 SVGAGI. V gave up 5 bases and J gave up 8 bases, with 21 bases separating them. This CDR3 region has 15 residues.

V and J are TRBV30 and TRBJ2-7, with D unresolved. Germline CDR1 GTSNPN, CDR2 SVGIG (reference sequence). Trimming cost V 5 bases and J 3 bases, with 8 bases left between them. The CDR3 is made up of 11 amino acids. In DNA form, the CDR3 reads TGTGCCTGGGGCAACCTCTACGAGCAGTACTTC. It yields the protein CAWGNLYEQYF.

The chain uses TRBV6-1 and TRBJ2-3; 11 positions agree with TRBD1. Germline CDR1 reads MNHNS; CDR2 reads SASEGT. V shed 4 bases, J shed 6 bases, and the junction held 6 bases outside the gene matches. The CDR3 has 15 residues. Written as DNA, the CDR3 is TGTGCCAGCAGTGGCTCGGACAGGGGGCCGGATACGCAGTATTTT. It translates to CASSGSDRGPDTQYF.

The chain has TRBV9 and TRBJ2-1, with 9 bases aligning to TRBD2. The junction had 8 bases not matched to a gene; V was cut back by 0 bases and J by 7 bases. CDR1 and CDR2 from the germline V gene are SGDLS and YYNGEE. The CDR3 contains 16 residues. In DNA, the CDR3 is TGTGCCAGCAGCGTAGGAGGAGCGGGAGGTTTGAATGAGCAGTTCTTC. Its translation is CASSVGGAGGLNEQFF. Using reference TRBV9 and TRBJ2-1 for the parts outside the CDR3, the full variable domain is DSGVTQTPKHLITATGQRVTLRCSPRSGDLSVYWYQQSLDQGLQFLIQYYNGEERAKGNILERFSAQQFPDLHSELNLSSLELGDSALYFCASSVGGAGGLNEQFFGPGTRLTVL.